One T cell receptor beta chain is described in this entry. One end of the junction fails to match germline, which may point to a read error. The second PCR ran roughly 6 to 11 cycles with a sample-barcoded 5' primer and J-beta primers. Using its own MiXCR run on the 5' RACE reads, TCRdb lists one record per CDR3 protein. The repertoire includes about 730,000 distinct CDR3 sequences, roughly 45% of them detected once, and roughly 19% sits in the top ten. This record comes from a study of blood T cells in healthy people across ages. The CDR3 runs 14 residues. Germline CDR1 and CDR2: LGHNA and YSLEER. The sequence was collected from a woman aged 55-70 years in good health. Sample: blood. The V call is TRBV4-3, the J call TRBJ2-1; D remains ambiguous. The CDR3 reads CASSQDLAYSEQFF. The CDR3, as DNA: TGCGCCAGCAGCCAAGATCTGGCCTACAGTGAGCAGTTCTTC.